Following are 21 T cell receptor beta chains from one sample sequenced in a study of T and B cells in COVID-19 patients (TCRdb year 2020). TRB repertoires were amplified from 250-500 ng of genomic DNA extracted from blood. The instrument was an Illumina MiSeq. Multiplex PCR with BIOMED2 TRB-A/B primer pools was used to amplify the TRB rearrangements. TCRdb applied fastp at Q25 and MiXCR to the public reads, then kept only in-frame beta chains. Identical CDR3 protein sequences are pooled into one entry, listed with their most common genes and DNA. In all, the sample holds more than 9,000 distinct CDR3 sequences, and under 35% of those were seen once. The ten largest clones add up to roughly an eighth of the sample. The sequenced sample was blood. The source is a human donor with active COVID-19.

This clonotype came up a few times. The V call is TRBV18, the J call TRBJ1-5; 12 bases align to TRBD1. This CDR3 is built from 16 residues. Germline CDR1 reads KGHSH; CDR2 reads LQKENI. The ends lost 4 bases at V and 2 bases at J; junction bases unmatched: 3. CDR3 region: CASSLGTGGGNQPQHF. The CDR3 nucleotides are TGTGCCAGCTCACTCGGGACAGGGGGCGGCAATCAGCCCCAGCATTTT.

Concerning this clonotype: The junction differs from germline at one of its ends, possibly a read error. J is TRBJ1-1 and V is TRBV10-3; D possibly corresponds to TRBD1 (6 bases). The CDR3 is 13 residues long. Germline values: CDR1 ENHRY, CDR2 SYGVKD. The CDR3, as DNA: TGCGCCAGCAGAGCGACAGGTAACACTGAAGCTTTCTTT. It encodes CASRATGNTEAFF.

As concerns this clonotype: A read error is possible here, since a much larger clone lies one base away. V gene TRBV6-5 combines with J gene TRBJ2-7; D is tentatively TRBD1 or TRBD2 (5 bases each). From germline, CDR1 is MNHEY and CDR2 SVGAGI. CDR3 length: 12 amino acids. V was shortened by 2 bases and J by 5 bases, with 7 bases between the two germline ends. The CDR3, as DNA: TGTGCCAGCAGTTACCGGGACGACGAGCAGTACTTC. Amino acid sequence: CASSYRDDEQYF.

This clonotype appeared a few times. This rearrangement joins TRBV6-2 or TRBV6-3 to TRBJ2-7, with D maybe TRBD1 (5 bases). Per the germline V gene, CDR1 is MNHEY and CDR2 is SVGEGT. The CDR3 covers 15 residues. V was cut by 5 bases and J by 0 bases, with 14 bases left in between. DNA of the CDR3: TGTGCCAGCAGTCACACCAGGGTCGGCTCCTACGAGCAGTACTTC. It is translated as CASSHTRVGSYEQYF.

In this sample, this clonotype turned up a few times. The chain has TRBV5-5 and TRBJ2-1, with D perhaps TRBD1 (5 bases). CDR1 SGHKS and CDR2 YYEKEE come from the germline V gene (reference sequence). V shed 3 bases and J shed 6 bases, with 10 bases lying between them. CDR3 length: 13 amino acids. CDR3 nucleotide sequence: TGTGCCAGCAGCTGGGGCTTGGGCAATGAGCAGTTCTTC. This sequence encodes CASSWGLGNEQFF.

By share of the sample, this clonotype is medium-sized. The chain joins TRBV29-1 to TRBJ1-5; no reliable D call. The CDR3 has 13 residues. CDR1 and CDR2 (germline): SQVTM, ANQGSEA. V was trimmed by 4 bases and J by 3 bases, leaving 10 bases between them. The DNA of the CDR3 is TGCAGCGTTGGTGCAGGACTCAATCAGCCCCAGCATTTT. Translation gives CSVGAGLNQPQHF.

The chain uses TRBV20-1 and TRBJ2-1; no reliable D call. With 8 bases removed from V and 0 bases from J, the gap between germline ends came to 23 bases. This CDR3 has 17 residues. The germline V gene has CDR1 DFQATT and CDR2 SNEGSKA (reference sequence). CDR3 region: CSPSPARKGSSYNEQFF. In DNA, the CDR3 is TGCAGTCCCAGTCCCGCCCGGAAAGGCAGCTCCTACAATGAGCAGTTCTTC.

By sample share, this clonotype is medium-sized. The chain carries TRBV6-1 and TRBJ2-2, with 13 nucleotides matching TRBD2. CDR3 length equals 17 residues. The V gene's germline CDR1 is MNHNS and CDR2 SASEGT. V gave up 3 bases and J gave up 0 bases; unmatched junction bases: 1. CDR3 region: CASSETSGGPNTGELFF. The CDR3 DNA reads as TGTGCCAGCAGTGAGACTAGCGGGGGGCCGAACACCGGGGAGCTGTTTTTT.

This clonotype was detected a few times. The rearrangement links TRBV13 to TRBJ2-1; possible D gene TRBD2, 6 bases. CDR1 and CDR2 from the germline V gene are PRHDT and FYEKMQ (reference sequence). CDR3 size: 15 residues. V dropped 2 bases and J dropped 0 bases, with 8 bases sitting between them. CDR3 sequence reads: CASSLRAGSYNEQFF. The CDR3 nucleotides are TGTGCCAGCAGCTTAAGAGCGGGCTCCTACAATGAGCAGTTCTTC.

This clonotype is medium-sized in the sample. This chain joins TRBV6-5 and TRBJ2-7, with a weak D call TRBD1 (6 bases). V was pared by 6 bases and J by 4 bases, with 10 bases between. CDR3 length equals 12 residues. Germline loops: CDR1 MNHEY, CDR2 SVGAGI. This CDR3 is CASRRGQYEQYF. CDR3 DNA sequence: TGTGCCAGCAGGCGAGGACAGTACGAGCAGTACTTC.

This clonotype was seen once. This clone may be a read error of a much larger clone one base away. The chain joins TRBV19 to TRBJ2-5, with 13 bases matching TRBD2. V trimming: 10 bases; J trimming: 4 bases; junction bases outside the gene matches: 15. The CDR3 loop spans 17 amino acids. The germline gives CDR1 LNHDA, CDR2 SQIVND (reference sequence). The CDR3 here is CAISTSGGLTVGETQYF. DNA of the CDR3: TGTGCCATCTCGACTAGCGGGGGGCTAACAGTGGGAGAGACCCAGTACTTC.

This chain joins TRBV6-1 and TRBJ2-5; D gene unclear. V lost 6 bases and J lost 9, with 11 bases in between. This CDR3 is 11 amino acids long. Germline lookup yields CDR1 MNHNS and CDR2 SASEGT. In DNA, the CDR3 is TGTGCCAGCAGGGTTGGGTCATCCCAGTACTTC. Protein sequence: CASRVGSSQYF.

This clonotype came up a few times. In DNA form, the CDR3 reads TGTGCCAGCAGTCTAAGCTCGCCAGGTTCTGGAAACACCATATATTTT. Its protein product is CASSLSSPGSGNTIYF. The genes are TRBV12-3 or TRBV12-4 and TRBJ1-3; D is unclear. The CDR3 sequence is 16 residues long. Between the trimmed V and J ends, which lost 5 bases and 1 base, there was a span of 15 bases.

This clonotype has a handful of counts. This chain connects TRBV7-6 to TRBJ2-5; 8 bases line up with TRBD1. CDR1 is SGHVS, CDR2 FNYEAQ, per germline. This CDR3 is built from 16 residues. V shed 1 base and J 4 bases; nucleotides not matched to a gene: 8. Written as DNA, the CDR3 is TGTGCCAGCAGCTTAGAGTTCTTTCAGGGGGCAGAGACCCAGTACTTC. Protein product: CASSLEFFQGAETQYF.

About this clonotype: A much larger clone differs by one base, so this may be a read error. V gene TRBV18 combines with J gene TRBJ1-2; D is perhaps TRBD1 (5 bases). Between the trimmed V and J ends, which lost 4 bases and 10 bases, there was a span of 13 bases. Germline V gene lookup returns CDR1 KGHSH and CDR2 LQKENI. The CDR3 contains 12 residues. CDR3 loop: CASSREQGVYTF. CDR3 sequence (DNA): TGTGCCAGCTCACGAGAGCAGGGTGTCTACACCTTC.

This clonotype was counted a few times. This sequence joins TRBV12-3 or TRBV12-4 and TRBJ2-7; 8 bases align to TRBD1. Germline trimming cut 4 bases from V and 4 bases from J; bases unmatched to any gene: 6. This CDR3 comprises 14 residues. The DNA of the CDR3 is TGTGCCAGCAGTTACTCAGGGGGCGCGTACGAGCAGTACTTC. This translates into CASSYSGGAYEQYF.

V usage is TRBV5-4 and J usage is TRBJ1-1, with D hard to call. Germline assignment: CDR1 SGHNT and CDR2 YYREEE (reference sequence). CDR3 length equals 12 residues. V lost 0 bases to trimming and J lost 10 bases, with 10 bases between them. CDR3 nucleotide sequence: TGTGCCAGCAGCTTGGACGGGGTTGGAGCTTTCTTT. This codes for CASSLDGVGAFF. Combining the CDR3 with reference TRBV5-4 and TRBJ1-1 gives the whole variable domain ETGVTQSPTHLIKTRGQQVTLRCSSQSGHNTVSWYQQALGQGPQFIFQYYREEENGRGNFPPRFSGLQFPNYSSELNVNALELDDSALYLCASSLDGVGAFFGQGTRLTVV.

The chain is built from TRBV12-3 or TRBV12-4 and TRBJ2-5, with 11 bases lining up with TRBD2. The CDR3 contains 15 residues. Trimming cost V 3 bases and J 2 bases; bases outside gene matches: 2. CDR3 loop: CASSFLAGGQETQYF. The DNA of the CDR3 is TGTGCCAGCAGTTTTCTAGCGGGGGGTCAAGAGACCCAGTACTTC.

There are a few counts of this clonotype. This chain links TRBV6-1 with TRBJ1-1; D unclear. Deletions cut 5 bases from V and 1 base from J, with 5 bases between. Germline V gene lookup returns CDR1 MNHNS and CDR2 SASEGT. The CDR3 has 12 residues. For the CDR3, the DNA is TGTGCCAGCAGTACACAGAACACTGAAGCTTTCTTT. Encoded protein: CASSTQNTEAFF.

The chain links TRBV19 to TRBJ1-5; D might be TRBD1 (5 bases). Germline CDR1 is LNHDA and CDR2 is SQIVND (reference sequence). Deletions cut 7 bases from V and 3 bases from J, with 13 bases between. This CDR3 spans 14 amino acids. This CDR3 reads CASTRTPDNQPQHF. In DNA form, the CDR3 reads TGTGCCAGTACCCGGACACCGGACAATCAGCCCCAGCATTTT.

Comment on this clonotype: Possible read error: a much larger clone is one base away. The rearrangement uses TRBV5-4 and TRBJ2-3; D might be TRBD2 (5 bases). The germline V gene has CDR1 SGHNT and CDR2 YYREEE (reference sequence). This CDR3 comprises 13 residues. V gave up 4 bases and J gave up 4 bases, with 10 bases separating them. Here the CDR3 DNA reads TGTGCCAGCAGCGAGGGATGGGCAGATACGCAGTATTTT. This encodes CASSEGWADTQYF. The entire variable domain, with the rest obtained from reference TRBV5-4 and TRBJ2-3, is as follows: ETGVTQSPTHLIKTRGQQVTLRCSSQSGHNTVSWYQQALGQGPQFIFQYYREEENGRGNFPPRFSGLQFPNYSSELNVNALELDDSALYLCASSEGWADTQYFGPGTRLTVL.